This is a list of T cell receptor beta chains from one sample in a study of response to subunit inactivated influenza vaccine. TCRdb re-derived calls from the RT-PCR reads in MiXCR, one entry per CDR3 protein. The sample carries about 530,000 distinct CDR3 sequences, roughly 13% recorded once. Material: PBMCs from blood, obtained roughly 45 days after vaccination. The receptors were sampled from a man between 50 and 59 years old who received an inactivated influenza vaccine. CDR3s include the opening cysteine and the closing phenylalanine or tryptophan. The order of the fields is D gene, clone size, V gene, J gene, CDR3 protein, CDR3 DNA. A D gene is named only where the DNA matches it firmly. Clone sizes are given selectively: once, few, many, or a class where the clone is expanded.

d_call: .; clone_size: .; v_call: TRBV4-3; j_call: TRBJ2-5; cdr3_aa: CASSQALWGSETQYF; cdr3_nt: TGCGCCAGCAGCCAGGCACTTTGGGGGTCCGAGACCCAGTACTTC
d_call: TRBD1; clone_size: few; v_call: TRBV2; j_call: TRBJ1-5; cdr3_aa: CASIGTGPEGPQHF; cdr3_nt: TGTGCCAGCATTGGGACAGGACCGGAGGGGCCCCAGCATTTT
d_call: .; clone_size: few; v_call: TRBV7-2; j_call: TRBJ2-1; cdr3_aa: CASSSQSPYNEQFF; cdr3_nt: TGTGCCAGCAGCTCCCAAAGCCCCTACAATGAGCAGTTCTTC
d_call: TRBD1; clone_size: .; v_call: TRBV15; j_call: TRBJ2-2; cdr3_aa: CATSSPLGGTGGTGELFF; cdr3_nt: TGTGCCACCAGCAGTCCTCTTGGGGGGACAGGTGGCACCGGGGAGCTGTTTTTT
d_call: TRBD2; clone_size: .; v_call: TRBV5-4; j_call: TRBJ2-3; cdr3_aa: CASSRGGSSTDTQYF; cdr3_nt: TGTGCCAGCAGCCGGGGGGGTTCTAGCACAGATACGCAGTATTTT
d_call: .; clone_size: few; v_call: TRBV5-1; j_call: TRBJ2-7; cdr3_aa: CASSLGDFAHEQYF; cdr3_nt: TGCGCCAGCAGTTTGGGGGACTTCGCCCACGAGCAGTACTTC
d_call: TRBD1; clone_size: few; v_call: TRBV5-1; j_call: TRBJ2-1; cdr3_aa: CASSETGTGGAYNEQFF; cdr3_nt: TGCGCCAGCAGCGAGACCGGGACAGGGGGCGCCTACAATGAGCAGTTCTTC
d_call: .; clone_size: .; v_call: TRBV9; j_call: TRBJ1-6; cdr3_aa: CASSAGTLGSPLHF; cdr3_nt: TGTGCCAGCAGCGCCGGGACTCTCGGATCACCCCTCCACTTT
d_call: TRBD2; clone_size: few; v_call: TRBV4-2; j_call: TRBJ2-5; cdr3_aa: CASSQGASGTQETQYF; cdr3_nt: TGTGCCAGCAGCCAAGGGGCGAGCGGGACCCAAGAGACCCAGTACTTC
d_call: .; clone_size: few; v_call: TRBV24-1; j_call: TRBJ2-1; cdr3_aa: CATSDGPTGSSYNEQFF; cdr3_nt: TGTGCCACCAGTGATGGGCCGACGGGTAGCTCCTACAATGAGCAGTTCTTC
d_call: TRBD1; clone_size: many; v_call: TRBV4-2; j_call: TRBJ1-4; cdr3_aa: CASSQPGQGAANEKLFF; cdr3_nt: TGTGCCAGCAGCCAACCGGGACAGGGGGCGGCTAATGAAAAACTGTTTTTT
d_call: TRBD1; clone_size: few; v_call: TRBV12-3/TRBV12-4; j_call: TRBJ1-1; cdr3_aa: CASSLQGAVGTEAFF; cdr3_nt: TGTGCCAGCAGTTTACAGGGGGCAGTAGGGACTGAAGCTTTCTTT
d_call: .; clone_size: .; v_call: TRBV7-3; j_call: TRBJ2-2; cdr3_aa: CASSLSAEITGELFF; cdr3_nt: TGTGCCAGCAGCTTAAGTGCGGAAATCACCGGGGAGCTGTTTTTT
d_call: .; clone_size: few; v_call: TRBV15; j_call: TRBJ1-4; cdr3_aa: CATSKGGEKLFF; cdr3_nt: TGTGCCACCAGCAAAGGGGGGGAAAAACTGTTTTTT
d_call: .; clone_size: few; v_call: TRBV6-2/TRBV6-3; j_call: TRBJ1-5; cdr3_aa: CASSYSTRQPQHF; cdr3_nt: TGTGCCAGCAGTTACTCGACGCGTCAGCCCCAGCATTTT
d_call: .; clone_size: once; v_call: TRBV12-3/TRBV12-4; j_call: TRBJ2-3; cdr3_aa: CASRDTFSDTQYF; cdr3_nt: TGTGCCAGCAGGGACACGTTCTCAGATACGCAGTATTTT
d_call: TRBD1; clone_size: few; v_call: TRBV2; j_call: TRBJ2-4; cdr3_aa: CASSSRDREPIQYF; cdr3_nt: TGTGCCAGCAGTTCCCGCGACAGGGAGCCCATTCAGTACTTC
d_call: TRBD1; clone_size: .; v_call: TRBV5-1; j_call: TRBJ2-4; cdr3_aa: CASSSPGQGTNIQYF; cdr3_nt: TGCGCCAGCAGCTCCCCGGGACAGGGAACAAACATTCAGTACTTC
d_call: TRBD2; clone_size: .; v_call: TRBV7-9; j_call: TRBJ2-1; cdr3_aa: CASSFIREGHNEQFF; cdr3_nt: TGTGCCAGCAGCTTTATAAGGGAGGGCCACAATGAGCAGTTCTTC
d_call: TRBD2; clone_size: many; v_call: TRBV5-1; j_call: TRBJ2-3; cdr3_aa: CASSISGGGYTDTQYF; cdr3_nt: TGCGCCAGCAGCATCAGCGGGGGGGGTTACACAGATACGCAGTATTTT
d_call: .; clone_size: .; v_call: TRBV7-2; j_call: TRBJ2-7; cdr3_aa: CASSLVDVTYEQYF; cdr3_nt: TGTGCCAGCAGCTTAGTGGACGTCACCTACGAGCAGTACTTC
d_call: TRBD2; clone_size: .; v_call: TRBV29-1; j_call: TRBJ2-1; cdr3_aa: CSADVGLAGRQFF; cdr3_nt: TGCAGCGCCGACGTTGGACTAGCGGGAAGGCAGTTCTTC
d_call: .; clone_size: many; v_call: TRBV12-3/TRBV12-4; j_call: TRBJ1-3; cdr3_aa: CASSLSGNTIYF; cdr3_nt: TGTGCCAGCAGTTTATCTGGAAACACCATATATTTT
d_call: TRBD1; clone_size: few; v_call: TRBV11-2; j_call: TRBJ2-1; cdr3_aa: CASSNRDRENEQFF; cdr3_nt: TGTGCCAGCAGCAACCGGGACAGGGAGAATGAGCAGTTCTTC